Listed below are T cell receptor beta chains from one sample, sequenced in a study of CD8+ T cells in alopecia areata. Profiling relied on immunoSEQ multiplex PCR, and the TCRdb table lists in-frame clones only, not all of them. The table includes roughly 200,000 clones, roughly two fifths detected once. The sequencing here drew on CD4+ T cells sorted from blood, taken at approximately week 30, from a patient treated with tofacitinib. All receptors come from a human donor with alopecia areata. CDR3s include the opening cysteine and the closing phenylalanine or tryptophan. A D gene is named only where the DNA matches it firmly. A row's size may be missing; if present it is once, few, many or a size class.

>TRBJ2-1|TRBV18|-|TRBD1
TGTGCCAGCTCACCACCGGGACAGACGAATGAGCAGTTCTTC
CASSPPGQTNEQFF
>TRBJ1-5|TRBV6-5|-|-
TGTGCCAGCAGTAGGCAGTCCTATAGCAATCAGCCCCAGCATTTT
CASSRQSYSNQPQHF
>TRBJ2-1|TRBV7-7|-|TRBD1
TGTGCCAGCAGTCTACAGGGGGGTGAGCAGTTCTTC
CASSLQGGEQFF
>TRBJ2-1|TRBV29-1|few|TRBD1
TGCAGCGTGTCACGGGACAGCGATACCCCAAACAATGAGCAGTTCTTC
CSVSRDSDTPNNEQFF
>TRBJ2-7|TRBV7-9|few|-
TGTGCCAGCAGCTCCTGGACCTCCTACGAGCAGTACTTC
CASSSWTSYEQYF
>TRBJ2-3|TRBV7-9|few|-
TGTGCCAGCAGCTTAGGACTGGCGGATACGCAGTATTTT
CASSLGLADTQYF
>TRBJ2-1|TRBV5-1|-|-
TGCGCCAGCAGCTACTCCTTTAGCGGAACCACCTACAATGAGCAGTTCTTC
CASSYSFSGTTYNEQFF
>TRBJ1-4|TRBV27|-|TRBD1
TGTGCCAGCAGTTTTTCCACCGGGACAGCTAATGAAAAACTGTTTTTT
CASSFSTGTANEKLFF
>TRBJ1-1|TRBV19|-|-
TGTGCCAGTAGTAAGCAGGGGAACACTGAAGCTTTCTTT
CASSKQGNTEAFF
>TRBJ2-2|TRBV27|-|-
TGTGCCAGCAGTTTCGGGGCAAACACCGGGGAGCTGTTTTTT
CASSFGANTGELFF
>TRBJ2-6|TRBV15|-|-
TGTGCCACCAGCAGTAACCGGGACTCTGGGGCCAACGTCCTGACTTTC
CATSSNRDSGANVLTF
>TRBJ2-5|TRBV18|-|TRBD1
TGTGCCAGCTCACCACCGCAGCAGGGGGAAGGGACCCAGTACTTC
CASSPPQQGEGTQYF